This T cell receptor (beta chain) was retrieved from a study of naive and memory T cell subsets. V lost 8 bases and J lost 10; bases outside the gene matches: 6. The CDR3 consists of 13 residues. Germline loops: CDR1 MGHDK, CDR2 SYGVNS. The beta constant-region primer was an equimolar mix of two oligonucleotides covering TRBC1 and TRBC2. TCRdb redid the calling of the UMI-ligation and nested PCR reads with MiXCR, one entry per CDR3 protein. The sample lists some 150,000 distinct CDR3 sequences; over 15% were seen once. The TCR comes from a human donor in good health. Sequencing was carried out using naive CD4+ T cells from blood. The V and J genes are TRBV25-1 and TRBJ1-6, with 9 positions matching TRBD1. Written as DNA, the CDR3 is TGTGCCAGCCGCGGGACAGGGATATCACCCCTCCACTTT. This codes for CASRGTGISPLHF.